The next 9 T cell receptor beta chains were all read from a single sample in a study of blood T cell repertoires in COVID-19. This table comes from immunoSEQ multiplex PCR, and its TCRdb copy is limited to in-frame clones, with some not included. The table includes around 120,000 clones, about nine tenths detected once. The specimen sequenced was peripheral blood. These receptors originate from a human donor in a cohort sampled during active COVID-19.

The rearrangement links TRBV29-1 to TRBJ2-5; TRBD2 might be the D (6 bases). V lost 7 bases and J lost 5, with 14 bases in between. The CDR3 runs to 12 residues. Germline V CDR1 and CDR2: SQVTM, ANQGSEA. In DNA, the CDR3 is TGCAGCGGGGGGACTGCGCGGGAGACCCAGTACTTC. Encoded protein: CSGGTARETQYF.

This clone was observed a handful of times. This chain links TRBV10-1 with TRBJ2-5, with D possibly matching TRBD2 (5 bases). Deletions cut 6 bases from V and 2 bases from J, with 19 bases between. Germline values: CDR1 WNHNN, CDR2 SYGVQD (reference sequence). CDR3 length: 16 amino acids. CDR3 sequence: CASSSGLFGGQETQYF. DNA of the CDR3: TGCGCCAGCAGCTCCGGCCTGTTTGGCGGGCAAGAGACCCAGTACTTC.

The CDR3: CASSLVFSSGRREFF. The CDR3 DNA is TGTGCCAGCAGCTTAGTTTTCAGTAGCGGGAGACGGGAGTTCTTC. The chain carries TRBV7-9 and TRBJ2-1; 9 bases are a match to TRBD2. The germline gives CDR1 SEHNR, CDR2 FQNEAQ (reference sequence). J gave up 14 bases and V 1 base, and 12 bases lay outside the gene matches. This CDR3 has 15 amino acids.

The CDR3 nucleotides read TGTGCCAGTACTGGGCTAGCGGGAGGGCGAGGTGAGCAGTTCTTC. Protein product: CASTGLAGGRGEQFF. The gene calls are TRBV19 and TRBJ2-1; 12 bases are a match to TRBD2. Germline V CDR1 and CDR2: LNHDA, SQIVND (reference sequence). There are 15 residues in the CDR3. Trimming cost V 7 bases and J 9 bases; bases outside gene matches: 10.

J is TRBJ1-3 and V is TRBV19; D ambiguous. This CDR3 has 13 residues. Trimming shortened V by 10 bases and J by 1 base, and 11 bases separated the two germline ends. Germline assignment: CDR1 LNHDA and CDR2 SQIVND (reference sequence). The CDR3 sequence is CATKTGSGNTIYF. In DNA, the CDR3 is TGTGCCACTAAAACGGGATCTGGAAACACCATATATTTT. Based on the CDR3 plus reference TRBV19 and TRBJ1-3, the full variable domain is DGGITQSPKYLFRKEGQNVTLSCEQNLNHDAMYWYRQDPGQGLRLIYYSQIVNDFQKGDIAEGYSVSREKKESFPLTVTSAQKNPTAFYLCATKTGSGNTIYFGEGSWLTVV.

J is TRBJ2-1 and V is TRBV5-1; TRBD2 matches 7 bases. V shed 3 bases, J shed 4 bases, and the junction held 4 bases outside the gene matches. The germline V gene has CDR1 SGHRS and CDR2 YFSETQ. This CDR3 has 14 residues. CDR3: CASSSGLGYNEQFF. CDR3 in DNA: TGCGCCAGCAGCTCCGGACTAGGTTACAATGAGCAGTTCTTC.

The chain joins TRBV7-9 to TRBJ2-3; D unclear. The length of the CDR3 is 12 residues. CDR1 SEHNR and CDR2 FQNEAQ come from the germline V gene (reference sequence). V was clipped by 3 bases and J by 7 bases, with 8 bases between them. The CDR3, as DNA: TGTGCCAGCAGCTTGTTAGTGAATACGCAGTATTTT. Protein product: CASSLLVNTQYF.

This CDR3 reads CASSPSPRTNPTDTQYF. In nucleotides, the CDR3 is TGTGCCAGCTCACCCTCGCCTAGGACTAACCCCACAGATACGCAGTATTTT. The V call is TRBV18, the J call TRBJ2-3, with D perhaps matching TRBD2 (6 bases). The V gene's germline CDR1 is KGHSH and CDR2 LQKENI. The CDR3 has 17 amino acids. Trimming left V 3 bases short and J 2 bases short, with 18 bases between.

This sequence joins TRBV4-2 and TRBJ1-1; tentative D call: TRBD1 (5 bases). The CDR3 totals 14 residues. Trimming took off 6 bases at V and 4 bases at J, with 15 bases between the two ends. Germline V lookup: CDR1 LGHNA, CDR2 YNFKEQ. CDR3 residues: CASRSEGTVTEAFF. CDR3 nucleotides: TGTGCCAGCAGGTCGGAGGGGACGGTCACTGAAGCTTTCTTT.